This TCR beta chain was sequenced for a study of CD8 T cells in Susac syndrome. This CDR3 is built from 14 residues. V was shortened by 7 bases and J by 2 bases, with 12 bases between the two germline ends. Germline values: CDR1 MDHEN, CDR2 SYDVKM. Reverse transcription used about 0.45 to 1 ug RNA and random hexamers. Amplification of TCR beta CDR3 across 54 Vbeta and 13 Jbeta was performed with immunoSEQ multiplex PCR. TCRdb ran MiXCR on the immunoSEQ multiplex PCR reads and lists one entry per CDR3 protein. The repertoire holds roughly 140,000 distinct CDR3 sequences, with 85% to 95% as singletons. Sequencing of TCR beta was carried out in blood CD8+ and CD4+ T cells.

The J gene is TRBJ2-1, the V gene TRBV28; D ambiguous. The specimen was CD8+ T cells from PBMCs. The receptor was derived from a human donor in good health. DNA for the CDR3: TGTGCCAGCACCCTCGGGCTCACCTACAATGAGCAGTTCTTC. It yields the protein CASTLGLTYNEQFF.